This TCR beta chain was captured in a study of immune evolution from preneoplasia to lung adenocarcinoma (dated by TCRdb to 2020 to 2023). For context, the study as a whole: HLA loss of heterozygosity was seen in around 7.3%, 15% and 36% of AIS, MIA and ADC lesions, and in no AAH lesions. Resected precursor lesions (AAH, AIS, MIA) and invasive adenocarcinomas were compared with paired morphologically normal lung tissue. A total of some 53 patients contributed TCR sequencing data. The immune data were integrated with whole exome sequencing and methylation data obtained from the same cohort of nodules. According to the study, more than 95 samples went through TCR sequencing. In total, the cohort included 53 patients with pulmonary nodules, all of whom underwent surgical resection. POLYSOLVER was used to infer Class I HLA alleles from exome data, and LOHHLA was used to detect allele-specific HLA loss. Immune contexture across lung adenocarcinoma precursors and invasive adenocarcinoma was profiled using immune gene expression, TCR sequencing and multiplex immunofluorescence. The sample size was set by how many specimens were available, not by a prior power calculation. What the authors observed across the whole study: Compared with EGFR-mutant or double wild-type lesions, KRAS-mutant nodules had the highest T cell clonality. Normal lung had the highest top T cell clone frequencies, and these frequencies appeared to fall progressively from AAH through AIS, MIA and invasive adenocarcinoma. Clonality was highest in normal lung, while later-stage lesions appeared to show lower clonality but higher T cell density and diversity. All patients were from Japan and China, so applicability to Western populations was uncertain. The findings rested on association rather than direct causation, and larger cohorts with long-term follow-up and longitudinal biopsies were considered necessary.

V loses 3 bases, J loses 10 bases, and the germline ends lie 15 bases apart. CDR1 and CDR2, per the germline V gene, are SGHVS and FQNEAQ. The CDR3 numbers 14 residues from cysteine through phenylalanine. Just CDR3 DNA is preserved here, 42 bases in frame from base 1. About this clone: Its antigen remains unidentified. One base away there is no much larger clone; base qualities are not given.

Using the immunoSEQ hsTCRbeta Kit, TCR beta CDR3 regions were sequenced from DNA. Per the original workflow: The ImmunoSEQ Analyzer was used to analyse the TCR sequencing data. T cell clonality was defined as 1 minus Pielou's evenness, calculated on productive rearrangements. T cell diversity was measured with the inverse Simpson index on productive templates. T cell density was defined as TCR beta template counts normalized to usable DNA, with usable DNA estimated by amplifying and sequencing housekeeping genes. TCR metrics were compared across histologic stages using two-sided Kruskal-Wallis tests. Sourced from immuneACCESS, this table was stored by TCRdb with only in-frame sequences that have V and J called. A share of the clones is absent; for the studies checked, an unresolved V gene accounts for under half, and the remainder has no known explanation. The V and J calls and clone size were taken over from that table, and D and trimming were inferred from the DNA. The sample profile shows more than 9,000 clones; about four fifths of them were found once. Roughly 3% of the sample is held by the ten biggest clonotypes.

The patients had resection in Japan or China between about 2013 and 2017. Two lung cancer pathologists independently reviewed H&E slides to confirm the histologic diagnosis of every case. For nucleic acid extraction, premalignant or tumor cells were enriched by macro-dissection following pathologic assessment. FFPE tissue was used for DNA isolation with the AllPrep DNA/RNA FFPE Kit. The chain was built from TRBV7-8 and TRBJ1-4; the D gene assignment is ambiguous. Sequenced sample: FFPE minimally invasive lung adenocarcinoma tissue. The meaning of the sample's cell subset or site label: micro-invasive lung adenocarcinoma (MIA). This TCR derives from a person aged 70 to 85 with lung adenocarcinoma. The DNA sequence follows: TGTGCCAGCAGCTTTACGCGTACTGAGGGAAAACTGTTTTTT. It is translated as CASSFTRTEGKLFF.